A selection of T cell receptor beta chains follows, all from one sample in a study of shared clonotypes between healthy human individuals. Clones were sequenced by immunoSEQ multiplex PCR, and TCRdb holds only the in-frame ones, with some missing. The sample yields around 1 million clones, around three quarters seen once. Sequencing was done on a sample of memory CD4+ T cells sorted from blood. The receptors come from a man between 18 and 29 years old in good health. Each CDR3 is given with its conserved first and last residue. Fields, in order: J gene, D gene, V gene, CDR3 protein. A D gene is named only where the DNA matches it firmly.

J gene: TRBJ1-1
D gene: -
V gene: TRBV5-1
CDR3 protein: CASSLGGLNTEAFF

J gene: TRBJ1-1
D gene: -
V gene: TRBV7-9
CDR3 protein: CASTRENMNTEAFF

J gene: TRBJ2-7
D gene: -
V gene: TRBV5-1
CDR3 protein: CASSFTITGPPIPPYEQYF

J gene: TRBJ2-1
D gene: -
V gene: TRBV7-9
CDR3 protein: CASSTGLGEGNEQFF

J gene: TRBJ2-5
D gene: -
V gene: TRBV10-1
CDR3 protein: CASSESWGLNQETQYF

J gene: TRBJ1-2
D gene: -
V gene: TRBV27
CDR3 protein: CASSLRGIHGYGYTF

J gene: TRBJ1-5
D gene: -
V gene: TRBV7-9
CDR3 protein: CASSEGGNQPQHF

J gene: TRBJ2-7
D gene: -
V gene: TRBV30
CDR3 protein: CAWRGSYEQYF

J gene: TRBJ2-7
D gene: TRBD2
V gene: TRBV5-1
CDR3 protein: CASSLVGGSSYEQYF

J gene: TRBJ1-1
D gene: TRBD1
V gene: TRBV30
CDR3 protein: CAWSVAGQGNTEAFF

J gene: TRBJ1-6
D gene: TRBD1
V gene: TRBV6-6
CDR3 protein: CASGTGDSPLHF

J gene: TRBJ1-6
D gene: -
V gene: TRBV25-1
CDR3 protein: CASSELRQAPLHF

J gene: TRBJ1-2
D gene: -
V gene: TRBV30
CDR3 protein: CAWSVDRAFGGIYGYTF

J gene: TRBJ1-1
D gene: -
V gene: TRBV2
CDR3 protein: CASSVTGNTEAFF

J gene: TRBJ2-6
D gene: TRBD1
V gene: TRBV5-1
CDR3 protein: CASSPGQGVSGANVLTF

J gene: TRBJ1-3
D gene: -
V gene: TRBV15
CDR3 protein: CATSRGSGNAGNTIYF

J gene: TRBJ2-5
D gene: -
V gene: TRBV28
CDR3 protein: CASKVGRGYQETQYF

J gene: TRBJ1-2
D gene: -
V gene: TRBV4-1
CDR3 protein: CASIPGRRSYGYTF

J gene: TRBJ2-5
D gene: -
V gene: TRBV5-1
CDR3 protein: CASSLAFEETQYF

J gene: TRBJ1-1
D gene: TRBD1
V gene: TRBV30
CDR3 protein: CACRGQGAETEAFF

J gene: TRBJ2-7
D gene: TRBD1
V gene: TRBV18
CDR3 protein: CASSPGQRLKNISYEQYF

J gene: TRBJ1-6
D gene: TRBD1
V gene: TRBV6-6
CDR3 protein: CASTQTGYNSPLHF

J gene: TRBJ1-6
D gene: -
V gene: TRBV7-7
CDR3 protein: CASSLDPRVPLHF